This T cell receptor beta chain was sequenced for a study of shared clonotypes between healthy human individuals. Across the study: The study enrolled a couple of women and three men aged 18 to 49.

Healthy adults negative for HIV, lacking recent acute infections or vaccinations, served as donors. The CDR3 runs 14 residues. Germline V gives CDR1 SGHRS, CDR2 YFSETQ. V lost 4 bases to trimming and J lost 0 bases; unmatched junction nucleotides: 3. Samples underwent the assay at deep level. Each cell subset's genomic DNA was divided evenly among several immunoSEQ plates. This table comes from immunoSEQ multiplex PCR, and its TCRdb copy is limited to in-frame clones, with some not included. The repertoire holds more than 1,200,000 clones, with around 98.5% as singletons. The receptor's source is a man aged 25-45 years in good health. Specimen: naive CD4+ T cells sorted from blood. Subset noted: CD45RA+ positively selected. V usage is TRBV5-1 and J usage is TRBJ2-7, with 8 bases identical to TRBD1. CDR3 sequence: CASSKDRASYEQYF. CDR3 sequence (DNA): TGCGCCAGCAGCAAGGACAGGGCCTCCTACGAGCAGTACTTC.